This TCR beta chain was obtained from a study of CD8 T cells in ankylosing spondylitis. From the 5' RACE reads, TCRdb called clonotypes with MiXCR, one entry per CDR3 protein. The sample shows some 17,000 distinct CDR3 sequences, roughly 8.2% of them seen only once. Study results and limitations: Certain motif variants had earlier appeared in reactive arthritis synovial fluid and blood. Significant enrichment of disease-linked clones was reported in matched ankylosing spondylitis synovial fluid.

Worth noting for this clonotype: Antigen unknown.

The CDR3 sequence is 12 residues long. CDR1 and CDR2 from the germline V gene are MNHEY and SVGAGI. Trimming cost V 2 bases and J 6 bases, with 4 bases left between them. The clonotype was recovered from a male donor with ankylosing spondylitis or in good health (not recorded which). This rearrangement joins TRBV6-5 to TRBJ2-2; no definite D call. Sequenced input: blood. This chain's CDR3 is CASSYRAGELFF. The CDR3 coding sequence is TGTGCCAGCAGTTACCGTGCCGGGGAGCTGTTTTTT.